This TCR beta chain appears in the sequencing data of a study of CD8+ T cells in alopecia areata. The study's findings and limits: Besides other cells, scalp samples also yield sequences of resident alphabeta T cells from normal skin.

This clone has more than one count but fewer than ten. The antigen is not known. Germline CDR1 and CDR2: MNHEY and SVGAGI. V lost 6 bases and J lost 9; bases outside the gene matches: 10. The CDR3 runs 15 residues. RNA extraction was followed by reverse transcription into cDNA, which acted as the sequencing template. Libraries were prepared by immunoSEQ multiplex PCR; TCRdb keeps only in-frame clonotypes and omits some of them. The sample carries approximately 150,000 clones, roughly 46% recorded once. The receptor was isolated from a human donor with alopecia areata. The source was CD4+ T cells sorted from blood, collected at week 0. The chain employs TRBV6-5 and TRBJ2-1; 11 bases are shared with TRBD2. DNA for the CDR3: TGTGCCAGCAGCTCACTTAGCGGGAGGGTCGGTGAGCAGTTCTTC. Protein product: CASSSLSGRVGEQFF.